This passage covers 26 T cell receptor beta chains from one sample sequenced in a study of CD8 T cells in ankylosing spondylitis (dated by TCRdb to 2017 to 2019). The library relied on 5' RACE. Reads for this sample came from an Illumina HiSeq 2500. The raw public reads went through TCRdb reprocessing: fastp at Q25, MiXCR clone calling, in-frame beta chains kept. Identical CDR3 protein sequences are pooled into one entry, listed with their most common genes and DNA. The table for this sample lists some 240,000 distinct CDR3 sequences; about 24% of them were counted only once. Of the sample, approximately 0.61% is held by the ten largest clones. The source material was blood, either unsorted or a sorted T cell fraction (not recorded which). These receptors were collected from a male donor with ankylosing spondylitis or in good health (not recorded which).

This clonotype was seen many times. The V call is TRBV25-1, the J call TRBJ2-6; D unresolved. This CDR3 comprises 12 residues. The germline V gene encodes CDR1 MGHDK and CDR2 SYGVNS. V lost 6 bases and J 2 bases, leaving 2 bases between the germline ends. The CDR3 coding sequence is TGTGCCAGCAGCACTGGGGCCAACGTCCTGACTTTC. This gives the protein CASSTGANVLTF.

This clonotype was recorded at least ten times. V is TRBV9 and J is TRBJ2-3, with 9 bases identical to TRBD2. The germline gives CDR1 SGDLS, CDR2 YYNGEE. Losses at the gene ends were 4 bases for V and 6 bases for J; bases not matched to a gene: 15. There are 17 residues in the CDR3. Written as DNA, the CDR3 is TGTGCCAGCAGCCCCCAACCGGGACTAGCAGGTGCGGATACGCAGTATTTT. Its translation is CASSPQPGLAGADTQYF.

J is TRBJ2-3 and V is TRBV6-1; D unclear. The CDR3 is 12 residues long. Germline V gives CDR1 MNHNS, CDR2 SASEGT. The V gene lost 2 bases and the J gene lost 5 bases, with 5 bases spanning the gap. In nucleotides, the CDR3 is TGTGCCAGCAGTGAATTATTAGATACGCAGTATTTT. It translates to CASSELLDTQYF.

This clonotype was counted only a few times. This chain uses TRBV10-3 with TRBJ1-2; D gene unclear. Germline V CDR1 and CDR2: ENHRY, SYGVKD. This CDR3 has 13 amino acids. The V end was cut by 5 bases, the J end by 2 bases, with 9 bases between. In DNA form, the CDR3 reads TGTGCCATCAGTATGCAAGAGAACTATGGCTACACCTTC. It specifies CAISMQENYGYTF.

This chain links TRBV28 with TRBJ2-3; unclear D gene. V lost 4 bases to trimming and J lost 6 bases, with 17 bases between them. This CDR3 comprises 15 residues. The germline V gene has CDR1 MDHEN and CDR2 SYDVKM. In DNA form, the CDR3 reads TGTGCCAGCAGTTCACCCCACCCACCGTTTGATACGCAGTATTTT. This translates into CASSSPHPPFDTQYF.

This clonotype was counted ten times or more. The chain has TRBV20-1 and TRBJ1-1; D possibly corresponds to TRBD1 (6 bases). V was shortened by 0 bases and J by 5 bases, with 10 bases between the two germline ends. The CDR3 runs to 13 residues. Germline V gives CDR1 DFQATT, CDR2 SNEGSKA (reference sequence). CDR3 region: CSARDPGVTEAFF. The CDR3 region has the DNA TGCAGTGCTAGAGATCCAGGGGTTACTGAAGCTTTCTTT.

The CDR3 bases are TGCAGTGCCCCGGACGGGTTGAATGGGTCACCCCTCCACTTT. This encodes CSAPDGLNGSPLHF. V is TRBV20-1 and J is TRBJ1-6; no definite D call. V was pared by 6 bases and J by 10 bases, with 19 bases between. Germline V gene lookup returns CDR1 DFQATT and CDR2 SNEGSKA (reference sequence). The CDR3 runs to 14 residues.

Many counts were recorded for this clonotype. V gene TRBV30 combines with J gene TRBJ2-7; 9 nucleotides agree with TRBD1. V gave up 0 bases and J gave up 3 bases; unmatched junction bases: 6. Germline V gene data show CDR1 as GTSNPN and CDR2 as SVGIG (reference sequence). The CDR3 spans 15 residues. CDR3 DNA: TGTGCCTGGAGTGTAGAGACAGGGGGGATCTACGAGCAGTACTTC. Translating gives CAWSVETGGIYEQYF.

This clonotype has a count of ten or more. J is TRBJ2-1 and V is TRBV5-5; 8 bases align to TRBD2. The CDR3 loop spans 15 amino acids. The J segment lost 9 bases and the V segment lost 0 bases, leaving 8 bases of the junction unmatched. Germline V gives CDR1 SGHKS, CDR2 YYEKEE (reference sequence). In nucleotides, the CDR3 is TGTGCCAGCAGCTTGGGGGGACTAGTAAGGGCTGAGCAGTTCTTC. Translation: CASSLGGLVRAEQFF.

This clonotype has ten or more counts. This CDR3 is CASSLKQPQHF. CDR3 nucleotides: TGTGCCAGCAGCCTTAAGCAGCCCCAGCATTTT. The chain employs TRBV7-7 and TRBJ1-5; D is unresolved. The germline gives CDR1 SSHAT, CDR2 FNYEAQ (reference sequence). With 5 bases removed from V and 7 bases from J, the gap between germline ends came to 6 bases. The CDR3 totals 11 residues. Together with reference TRBV7-7 and TRBJ1-5, the CDR3 gives the full variable domain: GAGVSQSPRYKVTKRGQDVTLRCDPISSHATLYWYQQALGQGPEFLTYFNYEAQPDKSGLPSDRFSAERPEGSISTLTIQRTEQRDSAMYRCASSLKQPQHFGDGTRLSIL.

This clonotype occurred many times. This chain joins TRBV20-1 and TRBJ2-1; tentative D call: TRBD2 (6 bases). Trimming cost V 6 bases and J 4 bases, with 16 bases left between them. The CDR3 loop spans 14 amino acids. Germline-derived CDR1 and CDR2 are DFQATT and SNEGSKA (reference sequence). The CDR3 DNA follows: TGCAGTGCCTCCCAGGGTGGGGGGTACAATGAGCAGTTCTTC. Protein product: CSASQGGGYNEQFF.

At least ten counts were recorded for this clonotype. The genes are TRBV12-3 or TRBV12-4 and TRBJ2-7; no clear D gene. This CDR3 has 14 residues. V was pared by 7 bases and J by 5 bases, with 18 bases between. The CDR3: CASNLGRSLHEQYF. CDR3 sequence (DNA): TGTGCCAGCAACCTGGGCCGTTCCCTCCACGAGCAGTACTTC.

At least ten counts were recorded for this clonotype. The chain uses TRBV29-1 and TRBJ1-1, with a tentative D call TRBD1 (5 bases). The CDR3 extends over 13 amino acids. The germline V gene has CDR1 SQVTM and CDR2 ANQGSEA. Trimming pared 4 bases from V and 5 bases from J, leaving 14 bases between. CDR3 bases: TGCAGCGTTGTCGGTCAGGGTGGTACTGAAGCTTTCTTT. Protein: CSVVGQGGTEAFF.

Notes on this clonotype: An end of the junction differs from the germline gene, which may be a read error. This rearrangement joins TRBV20-1 to TRBJ2-7, with 9 bases aligning to TRBD2. The CDR3 spans 14 residues. Germline V gene lookup returns CDR1 DFQATT and CDR2 SNEGSKA (reference sequence). The CDR3 spells CSARAGGTEREQYF. In nucleotides, the CDR3 is TGCAGTGCCAGAGCGGGGGGCACAGAGCGCGAGCAGTACTTC.

In this sample, this clonotype turned up a few times. The rearrangement links TRBV29-1 to TRBJ2-3; possibly TRBD1 for D (6 bases). The CDR3 totals 12 residues. Per the germline V gene, CDR1 is SQVTM and CDR2 is ANQGSEA. V dropped 6 bases and J dropped 7 bases, with 14 bases sitting between them. As DNA, the CDR3 is TGCAGCGTGACAACGGACAGAAATACGCAGTATTTT. Residues: CSVTTDRNTQYF.

This clonotype was seen repeatedly, ten times or more. This CDR3 is CASSLAQGATEAFF. The CDR3 DNA is TGTGCCAGCAGCTTAGCACAGGGGGCAACTGAAGCTTTCTTT. The rearrangement joins TRBV7-8 to TRBJ1-1; TRBD1 matches 9 bases. In germline, CDR1 is SGHVS, CDR2 FQNEAQ. CDR3 length: 14 residues. Trimming took 0 bases from V and 5 from J; bases not matched to a gene: 1.

This clonotype was detected ten times or more. The chain uses TRBV12-3 or TRBV12-4 and TRBJ2-1; the D gene could be TRBD1 or TRBD2 (5 bases each). V gave up 7 bases and J gave up 4 bases, with 8 bases separating them. The CDR3 is 12 residues long. This CDR3 reads CASTWGYNEQFF. In nucleotides, the CDR3 is TGTGCCAGCACCTGGGGGTACAATGAGCAGTTCTTC.

The gene calls are TRBV20-1 and TRBJ1-4; D unresolved. The CDR3 has 13 amino acids. Trimming cost V 3 bases and J 3 bases, with 8 bases left between them. Germline loops: CDR1 DFQATT, CDR2 SNEGSKA (reference sequence). The CDR3 spells CSASIRANEKLFF. The CDR3 bases are TGCAGTGCTAGTATAAGGGCTAATGAAAAACTGTTTTTT.

This clonotype was recorded at least ten times. Written as DNA, the CDR3 is TGCAGTGCTAACCTCGGGGGCCGCACAGATACGCAGTATTTT. Translated, it gives CSANLGGRTDTQYF. The chain carries TRBV20-1 and TRBJ2-3, with D perhaps TRBD1 or TRBD2 (6 bases each). Germline CDR1 and CDR2: DFQATT and SNEGSKA (reference sequence). Trimming stripped 4 bases from V and 1 base from J, with 12 bases between. This CDR3 is built from 14 residues.

The rearrangement links TRBV25-1 to TRBJ2-2; 7 nucleotides line up with TRBD1. Germline CDR1 MGHDK, CDR2 SYGVNS. J was trimmed by 7 bases and V by 7 bases; bases with no gene match: 6. The CDR3 consists of 13 residues. CDR3 DNA sequence: TGTGCCAGCACCCGACAGGGTGGCGGGGAGCTGTTTTTT. Protein: CASTRQGGGELFF.

In its sample, this clonotype was seen many times. The chain is built from TRBV3-1 and TRBJ2-3; 8 bases match TRBD1. Germline V gives CDR1 LGHDT, CDR2 YNNKEL (reference sequence). The J segment lost 5 bases and the V segment lost 6 bases, leaving 10 bases of the junction unmatched. The CDR3 covers 15 residues. Here the CDR3 reads CASRARDRRQDTQYF. The DNA of the CDR3 is TGTGCCAGCAGAGCTCGGGACAGGCGTCAAGATACGCAGTATTTT.

CDR3 sequence (DNA): TGTGCCAGCAGTGAAGGGACAAGCTACACCTTC. Amino acid sequence: CASSEGTSYTF. The chain links TRBV6-1 to TRBJ1-2; D may be TRBD1 (5 bases). V lost 1 base, J lost 9 bases, and 6 bases lay in between. The CDR3 sequence is 11 residues long. The V gene's germline CDR1 is MNHNS and CDR2 SASEGT.

This clonotype appeared a few times. This chain joins TRBV20-1 and TRBJ2-7; TRBD1 matches at 7 bases. Germline values: CDR1 DFQATT, CDR2 SNEGSKA (reference sequence). V dropped 4 bases and J dropped 3; count of bases not matched to a gene: 9. The CDR3 runs 14 residues. CDR3 sequence reads: CSANPPGQHYEQYF. As DNA, the CDR3 is TGCAGTGCTAACCCTCCGGGACAGCACTACGAGCAGTACTTC.

The CDR3 sequence: CAISDVGSGGSTDTQYF. As DNA, the CDR3 is TGTGCCATCAGTGACGTGGGTAGCGGGGGAAGCACAGATACGCAGTATTTT. V and J are TRBV10-3 and TRBJ2-3, with 9 positions matching TRBD2. The CDR3 runs 17 residues. From germline, CDR1 is ENHRY and CDR2 SYGVKD. The junction had 7 bases not matched to a gene; V was cut back by 3 bases and J by 0 bases.

The J gene is TRBJ2-2, the V gene TRBV10-3, with TRBD1 as a possible D gene (5 bases). The CDR3 runs to 17 residues. In germline, CDR1 is ENHRY, CDR2 SYGVKD. V gave up 0 bases and J gave up 4 bases, with 15 bases separating them. In DNA, the CDR3 is TGTGCCATCAGTGAGTCGTCCGCAGGGTGGGTCACCGGGGAGCTGTTTTTT. This sequence encodes CAISESSAGWVTGELFF.

This clonotype was seen repeatedly, ten times or more. V gene TRBV28 combines with J gene TRBJ1-5, with D possibly TRBD1 on 6 matching bases. The CDR3 runs 14 residues. V lost 6 bases and J lost 1, with 10 bases in between. Germline lookup yields CDR1 MDHEN and CDR2 SYDVKM. The CDR3 bases are TGTGCCAGCAGGGAAGGGGGGAGCAATCAGCCCCAGCATTTT. Its translation: CASREGGSNQPQHF.